Sequencing of this TCR beta chain was carried out in a study of T cell responses to AZD1222 COVID-19 vaccine. Libraries were prepared by immunoSEQ multiplex PCR; TCRdb keeps only in-frame clonotypes and omits some of them. The data show 95,000 to 100,000 clones, with around 85% seen just once and 13% to 15% held by the top ten. Per germline, CDR1 MNHEY and CDR2 SVGAGI. Between the trimmed V and J ends, which lost 6 bases and 0 bases, there was a span of 9 bases. The CDR3 is 14 amino acids. This clone was detected only a few times. The genes are TRBV6-5 and TRBJ1-3; D uncertain. The TCR comes from an adult who received the AZD1222 COVID-19 vaccine. This specimen consisted of peripheral blood, obtained 28 days after the second AZD1222 dose. The CDR3 nucleotides read TGTGCCAGCAGAAACAGTGGCTCTGGAAACACCATATATTTT. Translation gives CASRNSGSGNTIYF.